The 7 T cell receptor beta chains below all came from one sample that was sequenced in a study of vaccination effects on CD4 cells after COVID-19. No antigen has been identified for these receptors. Prior to sequencing, the ViraFEST assay stimulated PBMC with viral peptide pools, which expanded the antigen-specific CD4+ T cells. CD4+ T cell isolation took place after about 11 days of culture. Two-dose BNT162b2 or mRNA-1273 vaccination was given to participants. The method was immunoSEQ multiplex PCR; TCRdb's version includes in-frame clones alone and lacks a portion of them. The sample consists of almost 70,000 clones, 70% to 85% of them appearing once. The sample was CD4+ T cells from PBMCs cultured with HCoV-229E spike peptides, taken after COVID-19 vaccination. These receptors were obtained from a human donor who received a COVID-19 vaccine.

CDR3 residues: CASSLVGKGYTGELFF. CDR3 DNA sequence: TGTGCCAGCAGCTTGGTTGGGAAGGGGTACACCGGGGAGCTGTTTTTT. The chain is built from TRBV5-4 and TRBJ2-2; a weak D match, TRBD1 (5 bases). The V and J ends lost 0 bases and 3 bases respectively, with 12 bases between them. The CDR3 sequence is 16 residues long. Germline CDR1 and CDR2: SGHNT and YYREEE (reference sequence).

This clone was counted between two and nine times. The chain has TRBV9 and TRBJ2-1, with D tentatively TRBD1 or TRBD2 (5 bases each). Germline CDR1 and CDR2: SGDLS and YYNGEE. Trimming shortened V by 3 bases and J by 4 bases, and 11 bases separated the two germline ends. The CDR3 is made up of 14 amino acids. The CDR3 loop is CASSEGPEYNEQFF. The CDR3, as DNA: TGTGCCAGCAGCGAGGGACCCGAGTACAATGAGCAGTTCTTC.

CDR3 region: CASGGGTGANQPQHF. The CDR3 DNA reads TGTGCCAGCGGGGGGGGGACAGGGGCCAATCAGCCCCAGCATTTT. The V and J genes are TRBV2 and TRBJ1-5; 10 positions match TRBD1. Germline V CDR1 and CDR2: SNHLY, FYNNEI. Trimming cost V 8 bases and J 3 bases; bases outside gene matches: 7. The CDR3 runs 15 residues.

This clone has only a few counts. The chain links TRBV5-1 to TRBJ2-3; maybe TRBD2 (5 bases). Trimming stripped 0 bases from V and 3 bases from J, with 14 bases between. This CDR3 is built from 16 residues. Germline V gene data show CDR1 as SGHRS and CDR2 as YFSETQ. The CDR3 sequence: CASSLGLIMLTDTQYF. CDR3 DNA sequence: TGCGCCAGCAGCTTGGGACTAATAATGCTAACAGATACGCAGTATTTT. Full variable domain (rest looked up from reference TRBV5-1 and TRBJ2-3): KAGVTQTPRYLIKTRGQQVTLSCSPISGHRSVSWYQQTPGQGLQFLFEYFSETQRNKGNFPGRFSGRQFSNSRSEMNVSTLELGDSALYLCASSLGLIMLTDTQYFGPGTRLTVL.

CDR3 sequence reads: CASSLAISGDYNSPLHF. In DNA form, the CDR3 reads TGTGCCAGCAGCTTAGCGATATCAGGGGACTATAATTCACCCCTCCACTTT. The chain couples TRBV7-9 to TRBJ1-6; tentatively, D is TRBD1 (6 bases). This CDR3 spans 17 amino acids. Per the germline V gene, CDR1 is SEHNR and CDR2 is FQNEAQ (reference sequence). The V and J ends lost 0 bases and 3 bases respectively, with 12 bases between them.

The chain employs TRBV6-1 and TRBJ2-4, with unresolved D. Germline V gene lookup returns CDR1 MNHNS and CDR2 SASEGT. V lost 1 base and J 6 bases, leaving 13 bases between the germline ends. The CDR3 runs to 15 residues. The DNA of the CDR3 is TGTGCCAGCAGTGAAGGTACTCGGACCGTAAACATTCAGTACTTC. It codes for CASSEGTRTVNIQYF.

V and J are TRBV7-3 and TRBJ2-3, with 8 bases identical to TRBD1. CDR1 and CDR2 (germline): SGHTA, FQGTGA. J gave up 7 bases and V 8 bases, and 14 bases lay outside the gene matches. The CDR3 is made up of 15 amino acids. CDR3 bases: TGTGCCAGCTCAAGAGAGGCAGGGGGCATTAATACGCAGTATTTT. Encoded protein: CASSREAGGINTQYF.